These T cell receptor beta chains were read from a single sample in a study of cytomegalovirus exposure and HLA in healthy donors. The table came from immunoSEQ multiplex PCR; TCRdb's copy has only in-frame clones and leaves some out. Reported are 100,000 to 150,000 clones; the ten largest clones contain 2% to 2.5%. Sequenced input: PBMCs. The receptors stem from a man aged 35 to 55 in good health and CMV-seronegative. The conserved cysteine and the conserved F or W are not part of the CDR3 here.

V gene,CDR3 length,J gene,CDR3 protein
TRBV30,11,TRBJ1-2,AWSTGGNNGYT
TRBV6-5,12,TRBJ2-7,ASSYAGTVYEQY
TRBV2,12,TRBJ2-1,ASLAGVSYNEQF
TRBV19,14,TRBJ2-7,ASSLGTGGTFYEQY
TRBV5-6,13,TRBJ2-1,ASSLGLATYNEQF
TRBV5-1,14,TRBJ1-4,ASSLAQQSKEEKLF
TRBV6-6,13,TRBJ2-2,ASSYGFSNTGELF
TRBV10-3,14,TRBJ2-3,AISQPSGASTDTQY
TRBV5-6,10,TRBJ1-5,ASSWRIISQH
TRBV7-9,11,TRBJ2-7,ASSSGGNYEQY
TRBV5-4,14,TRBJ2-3,ASSLERDRGTDTQY
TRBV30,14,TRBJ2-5,AWSARSDSRGETQY
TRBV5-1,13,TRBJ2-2,ASSRGHPETGELF
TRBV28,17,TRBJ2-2,ASSLIPPQLPANTGELF
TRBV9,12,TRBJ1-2,ASSRSQGAAGYT
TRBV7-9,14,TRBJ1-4,ASSSRRGTTNEKLF
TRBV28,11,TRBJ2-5,ASSLPGLETQY
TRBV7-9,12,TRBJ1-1,ASSFGQGNTEAF
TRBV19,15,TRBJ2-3,ASSIKFWAGLTDTQY
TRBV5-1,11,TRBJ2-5,ASSSEGGKTQY
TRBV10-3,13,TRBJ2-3,AIRPTSGPTDTQY
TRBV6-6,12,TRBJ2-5,ASTNRGGWETQY